This TCR beta chain was retrieved from a study of T cell responses to AZD1222 COVID-19 vaccine. Points from the study as a whole: White British people made up most donors, females outnumbered males, and clonal diversity was possibly underestimated. Increases in Spike-specific TCR breadth and depth were seen after two AZD1222 doses. Baseline seropositivity occurred in only a handful of AZD1222 recipients. Variant regions that are unmutated are reportedly the target of nearly half of spike-specific TCRs.

Here immunoSEQ multiplex PCR was the method, and the copy in TCRdb shows in-frame clones only, minus some. The repertoire has approximately 90,000 clones, 91% of them found once; the top ten carry 7.5%. The count of this clone is one. Its cognate antigen is unknown. Germline V gene lookup returns CDR1 SGHRS and CDR2 YFSETQ. With V trimmed by 0 bases and J by 4 bases, 9 bases remained unmatched. This CDR3 region has 16 residues. The chain carries TRBV5-1 and TRBJ1-2; 7 nucleotides align to TRBD1. The source material was peripheral blood, sampled on day 0 of AZD1222 vaccination. This receptor was taken from an adult in good health. CDR3 sequence reads: CASSLAPGQRLYGYTF. The CDR3 DNA is TGCGCCAGCAGCTTGGCCCCGGGACAGAGACTCTATGGCTACACCTTC.